This entry lists 4 T cell receptor beta chains sequenced from one sample in a study of CD8 T cells in ankylosing spondylitis. A single record per CDR3 protein comes from TCRdb applying MiXCR to the 5' RACE reads. The repertoire holds 250,000 to 300,000 distinct CDR3 sequences, with around 20% as singletons. The sequenced sample consisted of blood, either unsorted or a sorted T cell fraction (not recorded which). These receptors all stem from a male donor with ankylosing spondylitis or in good health (not recorded which).

This clonotype was seen repeatedly, ten times or more. V usage is TRBV10-1 and J usage is TRBJ2-3, with 14 nucleotides matching TRBD2. The germline gives CDR1 WNHNN, CDR2 SYGVQD (reference sequence). This CDR3 has 16 residues. The V gene end was trimmed by 6 bases and the J gene end by 2 bases; junction bases not matched to a gene: 4. Here the CDR3 reads CASSKGLAGVTDTQYF. The DNA for the CDR3 is TGCGCCAGCAGCAAGGGACTAGCGGGGGTCACAGATACGCAGTATTTT.

This clonotype was counted only a few times. The DNA for the CDR3 is TGCAGTGCCAGACTACAGGGGGATACGGATGGCTACACCTTC. Translation: CSARLQGDTDGYTF. The chain is built from TRBV20-1 and TRBJ1-2, with 8 bases lining up with TRBD1. The CDR3 spans 14 residues. The V segment lost 6 bases and the J segment 6 bases; nucleotides outside the gene matches: 12. Germline V lookup: CDR1 DFQATT, CDR2 SNEGSKA (reference sequence).

This chain links TRBV20-1 with TRBJ1-5, with D maybe TRBD1 (6 bases). Germline V gene sequence: CDR1 DFQATT, CDR2 SNEGSKA (reference sequence). Trimming took 3 bases from V and 7 from J, leaving 13 bases between them. The CDR3 is 13 residues long. The CDR3 nucleotides read TGCAGTGCTAGCCAAGGGGGATTCCAGCCCCAGCATTTT. Translated: CSASQGGFQPQHF.

The chain has TRBV24-1 and TRBJ2-5; D call uncertain. Per the germline V gene, CDR1 is KGHDR and CDR2 is SFDVKD. This CDR3 spans 15 amino acids. The germline V and J ends were trimmed by 4 bases and 5 bases, with 16 bases remaining between them. The chain's CDR3 is CATSDLKGTWETQYF. DNA for the CDR3: TGTGCCACCAGTGACTTGAAGGGCACCTGGGAGACCCAGTACTTC.